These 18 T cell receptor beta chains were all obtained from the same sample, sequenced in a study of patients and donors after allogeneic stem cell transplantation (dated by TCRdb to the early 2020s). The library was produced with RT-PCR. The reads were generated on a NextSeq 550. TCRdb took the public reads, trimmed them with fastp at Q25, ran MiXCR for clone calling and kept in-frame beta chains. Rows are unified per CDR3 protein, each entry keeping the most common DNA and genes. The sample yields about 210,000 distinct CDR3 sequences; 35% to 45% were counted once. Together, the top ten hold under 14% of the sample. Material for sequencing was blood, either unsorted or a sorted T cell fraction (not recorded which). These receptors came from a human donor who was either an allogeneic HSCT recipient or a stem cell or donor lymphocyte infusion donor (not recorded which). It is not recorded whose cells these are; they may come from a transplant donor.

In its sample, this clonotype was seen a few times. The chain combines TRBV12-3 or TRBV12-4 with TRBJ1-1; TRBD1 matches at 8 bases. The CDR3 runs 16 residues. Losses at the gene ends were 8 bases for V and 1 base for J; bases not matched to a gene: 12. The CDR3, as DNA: TGTGCCAGCGGCCTACAGGGGGTTGGTGGGAACACTGAAGCTTTCTTT. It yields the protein CASGLQGVGGNTEAFF.

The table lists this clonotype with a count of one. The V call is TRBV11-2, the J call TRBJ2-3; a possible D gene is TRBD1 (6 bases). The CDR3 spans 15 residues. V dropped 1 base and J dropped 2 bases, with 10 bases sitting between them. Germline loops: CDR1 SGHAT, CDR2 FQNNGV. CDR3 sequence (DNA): TGTGCCAGCAGCTTAGGGGGGCGAGTCACAGATACGCAGTATTTT. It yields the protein CASSLGGRVTDTQYF.

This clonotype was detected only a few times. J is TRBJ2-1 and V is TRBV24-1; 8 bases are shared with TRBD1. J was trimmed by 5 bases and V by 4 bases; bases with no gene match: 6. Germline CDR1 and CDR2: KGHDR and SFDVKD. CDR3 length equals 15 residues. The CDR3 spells CATSDRGQDNNEQFF. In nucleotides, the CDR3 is TGTGCCACCAGTGACAGGGGGCAAGATAACAATGAGCAGTTCTTC.

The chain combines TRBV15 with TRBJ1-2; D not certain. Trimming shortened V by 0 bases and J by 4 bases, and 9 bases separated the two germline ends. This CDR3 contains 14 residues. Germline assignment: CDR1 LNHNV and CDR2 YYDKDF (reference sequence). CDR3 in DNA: TGTGCCACCAGCAGAGATCAGGTGTCCTATGGCTACACCTTC. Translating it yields CATSRDQVSYGYTF.

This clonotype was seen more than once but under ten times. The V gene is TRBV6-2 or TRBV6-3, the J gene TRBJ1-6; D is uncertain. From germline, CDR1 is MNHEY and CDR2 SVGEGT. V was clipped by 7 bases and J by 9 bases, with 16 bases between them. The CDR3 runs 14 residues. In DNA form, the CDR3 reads TGTGCCAGCACCGATCCATTCCGCGGTTCACCCCTCCACTTT. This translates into CASTDPFRGSPLHF.

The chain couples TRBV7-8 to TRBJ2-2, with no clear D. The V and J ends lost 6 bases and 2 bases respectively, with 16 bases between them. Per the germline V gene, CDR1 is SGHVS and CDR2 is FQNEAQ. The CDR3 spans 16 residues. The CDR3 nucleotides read TGTGCCAGCAGAACGCGAAGAGGATCTAACACCGGGGAGCTGTTTTTT. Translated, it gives CASRTRRGSNTGELFF.

In nucleotides, the CDR3 is TGTGCCAGCAGCCTTTCTCCAATCGGGCTCCCCTGGGAGCAGTACTTC. Translated, it gives CASSLSPIGLPWEQYF. This chain uses TRBV3-1 with TRBJ2-7; no firm D call. This CDR3 region has 16 residues. Trimming shortened V by 4 bases and J by 7 bases, and 23 bases separated the two germline ends. The germline V gene encodes CDR1 LGHDT and CDR2 YNNKEL (reference sequence).

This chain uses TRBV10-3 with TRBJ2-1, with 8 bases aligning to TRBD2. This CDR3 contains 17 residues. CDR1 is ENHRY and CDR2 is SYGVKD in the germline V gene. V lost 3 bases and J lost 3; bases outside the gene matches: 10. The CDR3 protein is CAISDLSPGGGYNEQFF. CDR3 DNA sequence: TGTGCCATCAGTGACCTTTCTCCCGGGGGGGGCTACAATGAGCAGTTCTTC.

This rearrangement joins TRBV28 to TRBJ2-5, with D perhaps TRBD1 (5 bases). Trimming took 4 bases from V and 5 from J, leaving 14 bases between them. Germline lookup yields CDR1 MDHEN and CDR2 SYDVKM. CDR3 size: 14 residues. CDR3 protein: CASSSVQGRETQYF. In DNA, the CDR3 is TGTGCCAGCAGTTCGGTCCAGGGTAGGGAGACCCAGTACTTC.

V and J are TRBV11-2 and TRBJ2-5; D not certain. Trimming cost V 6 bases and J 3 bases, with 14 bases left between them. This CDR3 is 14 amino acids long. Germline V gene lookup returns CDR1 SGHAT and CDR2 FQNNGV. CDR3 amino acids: CASSISTREETQYF. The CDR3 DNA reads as TGTGCCAGCAGTATATCAACCAGAGAAGAGACCCAGTACTTC. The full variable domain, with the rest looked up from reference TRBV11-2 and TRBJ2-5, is EAGVAQSPRYKIIEKRQSVAFWCNPISGHATLYWYQQILGQGPKLLIQFQNNGVVDDSQLPKDRFSAERLKGVDSTLKIQPAKLEDSAVYLCASSISTREETQYFGPGTRLLVL.

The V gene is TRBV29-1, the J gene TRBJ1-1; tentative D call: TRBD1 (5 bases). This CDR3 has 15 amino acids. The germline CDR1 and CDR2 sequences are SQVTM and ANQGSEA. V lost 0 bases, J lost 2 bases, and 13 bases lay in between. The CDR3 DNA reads TGCAGCGTTGAAGAACATCCAGGGCTCAACACTGAAGCTTTCTTT. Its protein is CSVEEHPGLNTEAFF.

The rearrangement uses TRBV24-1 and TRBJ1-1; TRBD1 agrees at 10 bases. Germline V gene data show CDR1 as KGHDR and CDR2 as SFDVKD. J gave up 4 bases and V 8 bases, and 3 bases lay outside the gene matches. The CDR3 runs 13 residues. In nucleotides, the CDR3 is TGTGCCACCACCCGGACAGGGGGCACTGAAGCTTTCTTT. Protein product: CATTRTGGTEAFF.

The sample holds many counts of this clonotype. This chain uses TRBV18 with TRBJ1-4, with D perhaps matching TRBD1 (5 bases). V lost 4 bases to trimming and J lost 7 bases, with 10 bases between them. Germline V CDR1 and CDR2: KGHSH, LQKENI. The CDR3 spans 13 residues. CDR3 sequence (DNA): TGTGCCAGCTCACGCCAGGGTGGTGAAAAACTGTTTTTT. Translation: CASSRQGGEKLFF.

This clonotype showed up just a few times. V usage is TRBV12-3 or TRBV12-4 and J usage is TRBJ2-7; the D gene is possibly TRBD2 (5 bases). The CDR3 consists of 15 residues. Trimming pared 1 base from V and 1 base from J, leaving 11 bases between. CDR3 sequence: CASSLGIDYSYEQYF. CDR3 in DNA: TGTGCCAGCAGTTTAGGGATCGACTATTCCTACGAGCAGTACTTC.

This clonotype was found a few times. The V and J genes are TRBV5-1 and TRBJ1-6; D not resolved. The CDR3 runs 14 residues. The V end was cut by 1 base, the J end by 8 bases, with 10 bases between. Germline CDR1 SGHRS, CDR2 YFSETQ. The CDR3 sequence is CASSLIWEDSPLHF. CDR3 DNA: TGCGCCAGCAGCTTGATATGGGAGGATTCACCCCTCCACTTT.

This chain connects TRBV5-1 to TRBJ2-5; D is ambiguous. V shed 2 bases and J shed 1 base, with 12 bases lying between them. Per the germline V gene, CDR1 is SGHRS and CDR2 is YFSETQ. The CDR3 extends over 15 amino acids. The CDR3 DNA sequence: TGCGCCAGCAGCTTACGGACGGCTTTCCAAGAGACCCAGTACTTC. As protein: CASSLRTAFQETQYF.

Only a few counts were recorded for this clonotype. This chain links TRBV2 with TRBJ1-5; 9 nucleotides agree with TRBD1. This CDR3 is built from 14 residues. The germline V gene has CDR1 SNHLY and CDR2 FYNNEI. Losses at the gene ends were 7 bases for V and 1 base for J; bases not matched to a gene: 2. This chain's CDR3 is CASIGQGSNQPQHF. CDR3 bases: TGTGCCAGCATAGGACAGGGGAGCAATCAGCCCCAGCATTTT.

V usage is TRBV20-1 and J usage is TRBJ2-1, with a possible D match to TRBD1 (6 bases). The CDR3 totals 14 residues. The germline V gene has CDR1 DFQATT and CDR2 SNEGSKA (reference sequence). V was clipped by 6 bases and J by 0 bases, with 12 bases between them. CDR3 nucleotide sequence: TGCAGTGCCGGAGAGGGGGACTCCTACAATGAGCAGTTCTTC. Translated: CSAGEGDSYNEQFF.